Included here is one TCR beta chain sequence, with context. Its antigen remains unidentified. TCRdb's table, derived via immunoSEQ multiplex PCR, lists solely in-frame clones and lacks some. The sample includes about 120,000 clones, roughly 78% of them seen just once. Time point noted: week 11, during vaccination. All doses held 300 ug of mutant IDH1 20-mer peptide, with topical imiquimod. These data belong to a study of a mutant IDH1 vaccine in newly diagnosed glioma. The wider study: Of the patients given treatment, around 62% were male and around 40% were female, and a mean age of around 38 years was recorded. Patients previously underwent radiotherapy, temozolomide, or both, and most underwent both. Study-wide points: It was over 85% of patients that developed vaccine-induced immune responses.

The CDR3 length is 14 residues. Trimming took off 3 bases at V and 6 bases at J, with 14 bases between the two ends. Germline assignment: CDR1 WSHSY and CDR2 SAAADI. The chain has TRBV10-2 and TRBJ1-2, with D maybe TRBD1 (6 bases). This TCR derives from a man aged 35 to 55 with glioma. The sequenced sample was PBMCs, obtained from a glioma patient whose treatment included an IDH1 peptide vaccine. CDR3 sequence: CASSDPDRRDGYTF. The CDR3 DNA reads TGCGCCAGCAGTGATCCGGACAGAAGGGATGGCTACACCTTC.